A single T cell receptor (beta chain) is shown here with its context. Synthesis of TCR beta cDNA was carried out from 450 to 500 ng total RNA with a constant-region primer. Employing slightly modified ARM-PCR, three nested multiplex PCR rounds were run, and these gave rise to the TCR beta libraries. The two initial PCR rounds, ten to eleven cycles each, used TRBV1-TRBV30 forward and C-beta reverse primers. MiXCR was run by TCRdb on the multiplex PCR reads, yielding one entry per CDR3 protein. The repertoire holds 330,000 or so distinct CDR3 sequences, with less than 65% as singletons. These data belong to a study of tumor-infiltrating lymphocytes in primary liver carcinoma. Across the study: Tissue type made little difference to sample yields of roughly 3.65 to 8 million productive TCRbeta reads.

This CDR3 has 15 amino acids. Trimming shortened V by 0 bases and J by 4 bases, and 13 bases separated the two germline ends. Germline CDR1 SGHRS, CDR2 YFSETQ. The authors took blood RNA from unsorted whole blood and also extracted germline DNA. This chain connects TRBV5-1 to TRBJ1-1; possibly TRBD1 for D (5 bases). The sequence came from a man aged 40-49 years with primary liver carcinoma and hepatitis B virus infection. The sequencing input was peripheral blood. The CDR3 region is CASSLAVSRGTEAFF. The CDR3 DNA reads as TGCGCCAGCAGCTTGGCCGTGTCTAGGGGCACTGAAGCTTTCTTT.